A single sample gave rise to the 29 T cell receptor beta chains below, sequenced in a study of human CD8 memory T cell subsets (dated by TCRdb to the early 2020s). TCRdb names NextSeq 550 as the instrument used. A Human TCR Profiling Kit was used to prepare UMI-labeled 5' RACE TCRbeta libraries. With the reads reprocessed by TCRdb, a single entry stands for each CDR3 protein sequence and no DNA is reported. The table held for this sample gives roughly 16,000 distinct CDR3 sequences. 5.5% to 6% of the sample goes to the ten largest clones. Sequencing was performed on CD8+ stem-like memory T cells (TSCM and TCM) sorted from PBMCs. Interpreted using the paper, the cell subset or site label stands for: stem-like memory CD8 T cells (TSTEM), CCR7+ PD-1- TIGIT-. These receptors all come from a human donor in good health.

The chain is built from TRBV5-1 and TRBJ2-7. CDR1 is SGHRS and CDR2 is YFSETQ in the germline V gene. CDR3 length equals 14 residues. The CDR3 sequence is CASSSYLGSYEQYF.

V and J are TRBV4-1 and TRBJ1-2; TCRdb's D call of TRBD1 is untestable without DNA. This CDR3 is built from 16 residues. In germline, CDR1 is MGHRA, CDR2 YSYEKL. The chain's CDR3 is CASSQHPRGSDYGYTF.

V is TRBV27 and J is TRBJ2-5; TCRdb's D call of TRBD1 is untestable without DNA. Germline V gene data show CDR1 as MNHEY and CDR2 as SMNVEV (reference sequence). The CDR3 has 14 amino acids. CDR3 in amino acids: CASSLSWGGETQYF.

V and J are TRBV11-2 and TRBJ2-3; TCRdb selects TRBD2, and the lack of DNA leaves this call unchecked. Germline assignment: CDR1 SGHAT and CDR2 FQNNGV. The CDR3 covers 14 residues. This chain's CDR3 is CASFAGGPRDTQYF.

This chain uses TRBV19 with TRBJ2-5; TCRdb selects TRBD1, and the lack of DNA leaves this call unchecked. The CDR3 extends over 16 amino acids. The germline V gene has CDR1 LNHDA and CDR2 SQIVND (reference sequence). CDR3 loop: CASSISETASQETQYF.

This chain uses TRBV20-1 with TRBJ2-5; TCRdb calls TRBD2, which cannot be checked without DNA. Germline loops: CDR1 DFQATT, CDR2 SNEGSKA (reference sequence). CDR3 length equals 14 residues. The chain's CDR3 is CSARDVTLRETQYF.

This sequence joins TRBV6-6 and TRBJ2-2; TCRdb's D call of TRBD1 is untestable without DNA. This CDR3 region has 16 residues. CDR1 and CDR2 (germline): MNHNY, SVGAGI (reference sequence). The CDR3 loop is CASSTTGGRSTGELFF.

The chain links TRBV7-9 to TRBJ1-3; TCRdb picks TRBD1, but there is no DNA to check that call. The V gene's germline CDR1 is SEHNR and CDR2 FQNEAQ (reference sequence). This CDR3 is built from 21 residues. CDR3 region: CASSFGTEHLEDRRSGNTIYF. Full variable domain (rest looked up from reference TRBV7-9 and TRBJ1-3): DTGVSQNPRHKITKRGQNVTFRCDPISEHNRLYWYRQTLGQGPEFLTYFQNEAQLEKSRLLSDRFSAERPKGSFSTLEIQRTEQGDSAMYLCASSFGTEHLEDRRSGNTIYFGEGSWLTVV.

The genes are TRBV7-8 and TRBJ2-7; TCRdb proposes TRBD1, but this gene call is untestable without DNA. Germline CDR1 and CDR2: SGHVS and FQNEAQ. The CDR3 runs to 13 residues. CDR3 amino acids: CASSRQGLLEQYF.

The chain recombines TRBV28 with TRBJ2-1; TCRdb's D call, TRBD1, is unchecked because there is no DNA. Germline CDR1 reads MDHEN; CDR2 reads SYDVKM. This CDR3 spans 15 amino acids. CDR3 in amino acids: CASSLTGGGVNEQFF. The complete variable domain, with remaining parts taken from reference TRBV28 and TRBJ2-1, reads DVKVTQSSRYLVKRTGEKVFLECVQDMDHENMFWYRQDPGLGLRLIYFSYDVKMKEKGDIPEGYSVSREKKERFSLILESASTNQTSMYLCASSLTGGGVNEQFFGPGTRLTVL.

V usage is TRBV6-5 and J usage is TRBJ2-1; TCRdb returns TRBD2, unconfirmable since there is no DNA. This CDR3 is built from 16 residues. The V gene's germline CDR1 is MNHEY and CDR2 SVGAGI. The CDR3 sequence: CASSYYPSGNTDEQFF.

This rearrangement joins TRBV5-6 to TRBJ1-2. Germline V gene lookup returns CDR1 SGHDT and CDR2 YYEEEE. The CDR3 runs to 15 residues. CDR3 amino acids: CASSLRIYEFYGYTF.

The gene calls are TRBV7-9 and TRBJ2-1; checking the TCRdb D call of TRBD2 is not possible without DNA. This CDR3 region has 15 residues. Germline-derived CDR1 and CDR2 are SEHNR and FQNEAQ (reference sequence). The CDR3: CASSLSGLADNEQFF.

This chain uses TRBV27 with TRBJ1-3; as DNA is missing, the TRBD1 call by TCRdb cannot be tested. This CDR3 region has 15 residues. Germline values: CDR1 MNHEY, CDR2 SMNVEV (reference sequence). The CDR3 here is CASSATADSGNTIYF.

This rearrangement joins TRBV6-6 to TRBJ1-2; TCRdb names TRBD1, which stays unverified in the absence of DNA. The CDR3 is 16 amino acids. CDR1 is MNHNY and CDR2 is SVGAGI in the germline V gene (reference sequence). The CDR3 sequence is CASSSRTGREERGYTF.

V usage is TRBV3-1 and J usage is TRBJ2-1; TCRdb designates TRBD2, a call that cannot be tested without DNA. The CDR3 consists of 13 residues. Per the germline V gene, CDR1 is LGHDT and CDR2 is YNNKEL (reference sequence). The CDR3 loop is CASSHIDSPSSFF.

CDR3 residues: CSAPDTYEQYF. The chain has TRBV20-1 and TRBJ2-7; TCRdb's D gene call, TRBD1, goes unchecked for lack of DNA. In germline, CDR1 is DFQATT, CDR2 SNEGSKA (reference sequence). The CDR3 runs to 11 residues.

The chain employs TRBV24-1 and TRBJ2-5; no DNA is available, so the TRBD1 call from TCRdb remains unchecked. This CDR3 has 15 residues. Germline V gives CDR1 KGHDR, CDR2 SFDVKD. CDR3 protein: CATSDTGQSQETQYF.

The V and J genes are TRBV7-8 and TRBJ2-7; without DNA, the TCRdb call of TRBD1 cannot be checked. The CDR3 consists of 13 residues. Germline V gene sequence: CDR1 SGHVS, CDR2 FQNEAQ. The CDR3 reads CASKRQGLNEQYF.

V and J are TRBV7-8 and TRBJ1-2; checking the TCRdb D call of TRBD1 is not possible without DNA. Germline lookup yields CDR1 SGHVS and CDR2 FQNEAQ. This CDR3 spans 14 amino acids. The CDR3 sequence: CASSRSGTDYGYTF.

The chain joins TRBV7-9 to TRBJ1-2; TCRdb's D call of TRBD1 is untestable without DNA. CDR1 and CDR2 from the germline V gene are SEHNR and FQNEAQ (reference sequence). The CDR3 is made up of 16 amino acids. This chain's CDR3 is CASTLSNREGFYGYTF.

The V gene is TRBV29-1, the J gene TRBJ2-3; the TCRdb D gene call, TRBD2, has no DNA to confirm it. The CDR3 sequence is 18 residues long. CDR1 is SQVTM and CDR2 is ANQGSEA in the germline V gene. The CDR3 reads CSVEVSSGRRIDTDTQYF.

This rearrangement joins TRBV28 to TRBJ2-7. Per germline, CDR1 MDHEN and CDR2 SYDVKM. The CDR3 covers 11 residues. The CDR3 is CASSNSYEQYF.

This chain links TRBV6-2 or TRBV6-3 with TRBJ1-1. Germline V gene lookup returns CDR1 MNHEY and CDR2 SVGEGT. This CDR3 has 13 amino acids. The CDR3: CASSLGRNTEAFF.

The V call is TRBV29-1, the J call TRBJ2-7. Germline V gene data show CDR1 as SQVTM and CDR2 as ANQGSEA. There are 12 residues in the CDR3. CDR3 region: CSVEAGDYEQYF.

The chain has TRBV15 and TRBJ1-5; TCRdb's D gene call, TRBD1, goes unchecked for lack of DNA. From germline, CDR1 is LNHNV and CDR2 YYDKDF (reference sequence). This CDR3 spans 14 amino acids. CDR3: CATSLDRGNQPQHF.

This rearrangement joins TRBV7-9 to TRBJ2-7; TCRdb gives TRBD2 as the D gene, but with no DNA this cannot be confirmed. The CDR3 runs 13 residues. Germline lookup yields CDR1 SEHNR and CDR2 FQNEAQ (reference sequence). The CDR3 sequence: CASSLGELREQYF.

This clonotype is deemed medium-sized by its frequency. The gene calls are TRBV3-1 and TRBJ2-7. Germline V gives CDR1 LGHDT, CDR2 YNNKEL (reference sequence). There are 12 residues in the CDR3. This chain's CDR3 is CASSPDRDEQYF.

The chain has TRBV9 and TRBJ2-7. Germline V gives CDR1 SGDLS, CDR2 YYNGEE. This CDR3 region has 14 residues. This chain's CDR3 is CASSVDGSFYEQYF.